This T cell receptor (beta chain) was captured in a study of vaccination effects on CD4 cells after COVID-19 (dated by TCRdb to the early 2020s). Describing the broader study: Two doses of either the BNT162b2 or the mRNA-1273 mRNA SARS-CoV-2 vaccine were administered to participants. In both COVID-19 convalescent patients and infection-naive vaccine recipients, the study compared SARS-CoV-2 spike-specific CD4+ TCR repertoires from before mRNA vaccination with those from after it. Cultures from other donors in the study were sequenced using the Oncomine TCR Beta short-read assay on an Illumina iSeq 100. The full study included around ten COVID-19 convalescent patients and several SARS-CoV-2-naive healthy vaccine recipients.

Receptor libraries were prepared by the immunoSEQ multiplex PCR assay. DNA from the cultured, isolated CD4+ T cells was subjected to TCR beta CDR3 sequencing. Per the source publication's procedure: Non-productive TCR sequences were removed and reads were trimmed to the CDR3 region, keeping CDR3s of at least 7 amino acids. Antigen-specific clonotypes were identified with the MANAFEST web app by comparing expansion in peptide wells against reference cultures. To be called positive, a clone needed expansion at FDR<0.05 compared with the reference and with all other wells, an odds ratio greater than 5, and a frequency greater than 0.1% in two replicate wells. A clonotype was called cross-reactive if it was significantly expanded both in SARS-CoV-2 spike wells and in at least one common cold coronavirus spike condition. Using the stringdist R package, CDR3 similarity was measured by Levenshtein distance, and unrooted trees were constructed with ape in R 3.6.1. In TCRdb, the immuneACCESS table is reduced to in-frame sequences with V and J assigned. These tables do not hold every clone; where another copy was compared, an unresolved V gene accounts for under half, and the others remain unexplained. V, J and clone size are taken as reported in that table, and D and trimming were inferred from the DNA itself. The sample table contains about 79,000 clones; only one count was recorded for around four fifths of them. Together, the top ten hold approximately 1.5% of the sample.

A distance of 30 bases separates the germline ends of V and J, which lose 7 bases and 2 bases respectively. The CDR3 measures 20 amino acids from cysteine to phenylalanine. The CDR3 DNA has 60 bases and is translated from base 1. A remark on this clone: Its antigen is still unknown. Within one base of it there is no much larger clone, and no base qualities were kept.

General study outcomes and caveats: The study was limited by a small number of convalescent patients and lacked early post-infection timepoints. Among healthy vaccine recipients, nearly all vaccine-induced clones were SARS-CoV-2 mono-reactive, and only 1 of 255 was cross-reactive with common cold coronaviruses. At late post-vaccination timepoints, both infection-induced and vaccine-induced clones showed marked clonal contraction, consistent with waning T cell responses.

In the ViraFEST assay, PBMC were stimulated with viral peptide pools, and antigen-specific CD4+ T cell clonotypes were then identified by expansion using TCR sequencing. After about 10 days of culture, CD4+ T cells were isolated with the EasySep CD4+ T cell isolation kit. None of the healthy vaccine recipients had a prior SARS-CoV-2 infection, which was confirmed by nucleocapsid antibody tests that came back negative both before and after vaccination. Some 2 million PBMC per well were cultured in IMDM with about 4.6% human AB serum, roughly 10 IU/ml IL-2 and gentamicin, plus 10 ug/ml peptides. On days 3 and 7, half of the culture medium was replaced with fresh IL-2-containing medium. Unless noted otherwise, every peptide stimulation condition was grown in triplicate wells. Using Ficoll-Paque Plus gradient centrifugation, PBMC were separated from whole blood and then either used fresh or cryopreserved at -140C. The overlapping peptide pools covered the spike proteins of SARS-CoV-2 and of the common cold coronaviruses HCoV-NL63, HCoV-OC43 and HCoV-229E. Genomic DNA was extracted from cultured CD4+ T cells with the QIAamp micro DNA kit.

The TCR sequence derives from a human donor who received a COVID-19 vaccine. This specimen was CD4+ T cells from PBMCs cultured with HCoV-229E spike peptides, taken before COVID-19 vaccination. What the cell subset or site label conveys for this sample: HCoV-229E spike overlapping peptide pool stimulation. Here the chain combines TRBV23-1 and TRBJ1-5; no D segment can be confidently identified. TRBV23-1 qualifies as an ORF whose function is uncertain. The DNA reads TGCGCCAGCACCCCTCCGGCCCTTACAAGCATGAAGGCTCGCAATCAGCCCCAGCATTTT. Its protein reads: CASTPPALTSMKARNQPQHF.